The 9 T cell receptor beta chains below all came from one sample that was sequenced in a study of response to subunit inactivated influenza vaccine. MiXCR was run by TCRdb on the RT-PCR reads, yielding one entry per CDR3 protein. The sample lists under 800,000 distinct CDR3 sequences, 14% seen once, with around 6.5% in the top ten. This material consisted of PBMCs from blood, taken 14 days before vaccination. The receptors here all came from a man aged 45-65 years who received an inactivated influenza vaccine.

The CDR3 is CASSLVAGSAPLQNRETQYF. DNA of the CDR3: TGTGCCAGCAGCTTAGTTGCGGGGTCGGCCCCACTGCAAAACCGAGAGACCCAGTACTTC. The chain uses TRBV7-8 and TRBJ2-5; the D gene is possibly TRBD2 (6 bases). Between the trimmed V and J ends, which lost 1 base and 4 bases, there was a span of 28 bases. This CDR3 is built from 20 residues. Germline CDR1 reads SGHVS; CDR2 reads FQNEAQ.

This clonotype was picked up a small number of times. The chain uses TRBV5-1 and TRBJ2-7, with a possible D match to TRBD2 (6 bases). V was shortened by 3 bases and J by 0 bases, with 13 bases between the two germline ends. The CDR3 runs 15 residues. In germline, CDR1 is SGHRS, CDR2 YFSETQ. DNA of the CDR3: TGCGCCAGCAGCTGGGCTGGGGGGAGCTCCTACGAGCAGTACTTC. It yields the protein CASSWAGGSSYEQYF. Combining the CDR3 with reference TRBV5-1 and TRBJ2-7 gives the whole variable domain KAGVTQTPRYLIKTRGQQVTLSCSPISGHRSVSWYQQTPGQGLQFLFEYFSETQRNKGNFPGRFSGRQFSNSRSEMNVSTLELGDSALYLCASSWAGGSSYEQYFGPGTRLTVT.

V and J are TRBV2 and TRBJ1-2; TRBD1 aligns across 10 bases. CDR1 is SNHLY and CDR2 is FYNNEI in the germline V gene. The CDR3 covers 15 residues. The V and J ends lost 2 bases and 5 bases, in that order; junction bases with no gene match: 5. The CDR3 DNA reads TGTGCCAGCAGTGAAACGATGGACAGGGGGTATGGCTACACCTTC. Its translation is CASSETMDRGYGYTF.

A few counts support this clonotype. This chain joins TRBV10-3 and TRBJ2-7, with 13 positions matching TRBD2. Trimming removed 0 bases from V and 4 bases from J; junction bases left unmatched: 12. In germline, CDR1 is ENHRY, CDR2 SYGVKD. The CDR3 is 19 amino acids. CDR3 loop: CAISESIRTSGSPGYEQYF. The CDR3 bases are TGTGCCATCAGTGAGTCGATTAGGACTAGCGGGAGTCCCGGGTACGAGCAGTACTTC.

This sequence joins TRBV7-9 and TRBJ2-7; D uncertain. Looked up from germline, CDR1 is SEHNR and CDR2 is FQNEAQ (reference sequence). CDR3 length equals 14 residues. V lost 3 bases to trimming and J lost 0 bases, with 9 bases between them. For the CDR3, the DNA is TGTGCCAGCAGCTTGGGCCCACCCTCCTACGAGCAGTACTTC. Translated, it gives CASSLGPPSYEQYF. The full variable domain, rest sourced from reference TRBV7-9 and TRBJ2-7, is DTGVSQNPRHKITKRGQNVTFRCDPISEHNRLYWYRQTLGQGPEFLTYFQNEAQLEKSRLLSDRFSAERPKGSFSTLEIQRTEQGDSAMYLCASSLGPPSYEQYFGPGTRLTVT.

This clonotype was seen only a few times. The CDR3 reads CASSLFSGPSYEQYF. The CDR3 DNA follows: TGTGCCAGCAGTTTATTCAGTGGGCCCTCCTACGAGCAGTACTTC. The chain couples TRBV28 to TRBJ2-7, with D unresolved. V was cut by 1 base and J by 0 bases, with 10 bases left in between. In germline, CDR1 is MDHEN, CDR2 SYDVKM. This CDR3 spans 15 amino acids.

This clonotype has a handful of counts. The rearrangement joins TRBV5-5 to TRBJ1-5; D is undetermined. Trimming stripped 4 bases from V and 0 bases from J, with 11 bases between. The CDR3 loop spans 15 amino acids. Germline V lookup: CDR1 SGHKS, CDR2 YYEKEE (reference sequence). The CDR3 nucleotides are TGTGCCAGCAGCAAGGACGGAGATAGCAATCAGCCCCAGCATTTT. Its translation is CASSKDGDSNQPQHF.

This clonotype was picked up a small number of times. The chain links TRBV5-1 to TRBJ2-7; 7 bases map to TRBD1. Trimming removed 4 bases from V and 6 bases from J; junction bases left unmatched: 7. Looked up from germline, CDR1 is SGHRS and CDR2 is YFSETQ. The CDR3 extends over 13 amino acids. CDR3 sequence (DNA): TGCGCCAGCAGCCCAGACAGGGCGAGCGAGCAGTACTTC. Translated, it gives CASSPDRASEQYF.

This clonotype occurred a few times. The chain employs TRBV28 and TRBJ2-2, with TRBD1 matching 8 bases. After removal of 10 bases from V and 4 bases from J, the junction contained 14 bases not matched to a gene. Germline-derived CDR1 and CDR2 are MDHEN and SYDVKM. The CDR3 has 16 residues. The CDR3: CATHGIKDRATGELFF. The CDR3 region has the DNA TGTGCCACCCACGGTATAAAGGACAGGGCCACCGGGGAGCTGTTTTTT.